Sequencing of this T cell receptor beta chain was carried out in a study of PD-L1 blockade in urothelial cancer. Turning to the study itself: Males with bladder-origin urothelial cancer constituted most of the 29 patients. T cells numbered a median of approximately 130,000 in the blood samples.

The time point is: pretreatment peripheral blood. Whole-study results and caveats: Prediction of better survival came from below-median pretreatment blood TCR clonality.

The CDR3 consists of 13 residues. Germline-derived CDR1 and CDR2 are MDHEN and SYDVKM. V lost 6 bases to trimming and J lost 1 base, with 9 bases between them. Assay used: immunoSEQ multiplex PCR; TCRdb lists only in-frame clones, some missing. The data contain 56,000 or so clones, less than 90% of them singletons. Details on this clone: Its antigen is not identified.

The J gene is TRBJ1-1, the V gene TRBV28; unclear D gene. The sample was PBMCs, taken around atezolizumab (anti-PD-L1) treatment. The source is a man in his sixties or seventies with urothelial cancer. The CDR3 here is CASRAPTNTEAFF. The CDR3, as DNA: TGTGCCAGCAGGGCCCCAACGAACACTGAAGCTTTCTTT.